This T cell receptor beta chain appears in the sequencing data of a study of blood T cell repertoires in COVID-19. For the study at large: COVID-19 samples from acute and convalescent phases originated in the United States, Italy and Spain.

Original processing notes: The assay estimated nucleated cells by amplifying reference gene primers. Some clones are missing from TCRdb's copy, which holds only in-frame ones; the method was immunoSEQ multiplex PCR. V and J calls and clone size are copied from that table; D and trimming were computed from the DNA. The table includes about 130,000 clones, almost 85% detected once. This clone was seen only once. The V gene lost 3 bases and the J gene lost 2 bases, with 10 bases spanning the gap. There are 15 residues in the CDR3. Germline values: CDR1 SGHAT, CDR2 FQNNGV. Sequenced: peripheral blood. The chain combines TRBV11-2 with TRBJ2-2; tentatively, D is TRBD1 (5 bases). This receptor was taken from a man aged 55 to 70 with acute or convalescent COVID-19. CDR3 residues: CASSLRQGNTGELFF. The CDR3 DNA sequence: TGTGCCAGCAGCTTGCGGCAGGGTAACACCGGGGAGCTGTTTTTT.